This T cell receptor (beta chain) emerged from a study of blood T cell repertoires in COVID-19. The method was immunoSEQ multiplex PCR; TCRdb's version includes in-frame clones alone and lacks a portion of them. Counted here are about 180,000 clones, roughly nine tenths occurring once; the ten biggest clones make up under 3.5%. CDR3 size: 13 residues. V lost 2 bases to trimming and J lost 7 bases; unmatched junction nucleotides: 2. From germline, CDR1 is MNHEY and CDR2 SMNVEV (reference sequence). The specimen was peripheral blood. This TCR was recovered from a woman aged 25 to 39 with active or convalescent COVID-19. The chain joins TRBV27 to TRBJ2-1; 7 bases are shared with TRBD2. In DNA form, the CDR3 reads TGTGCCAGCAGTTTAATCGGGGGGAATGAGCAGTTCTTC. Its translation is CASSLIGGNEQFF.